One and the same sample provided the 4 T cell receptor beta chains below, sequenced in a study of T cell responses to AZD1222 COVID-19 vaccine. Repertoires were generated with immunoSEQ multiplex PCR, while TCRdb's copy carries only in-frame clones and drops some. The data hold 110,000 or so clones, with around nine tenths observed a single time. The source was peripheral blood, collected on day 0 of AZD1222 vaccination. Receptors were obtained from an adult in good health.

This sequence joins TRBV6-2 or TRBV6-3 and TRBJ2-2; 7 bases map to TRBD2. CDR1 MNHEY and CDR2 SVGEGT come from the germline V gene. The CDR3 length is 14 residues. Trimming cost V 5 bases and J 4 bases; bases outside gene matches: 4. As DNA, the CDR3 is TGTGCCAGCAGTCGATCGGGGGGCACCGGGGAGCTGTTTTTT. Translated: CASSRSGGTGELFF.

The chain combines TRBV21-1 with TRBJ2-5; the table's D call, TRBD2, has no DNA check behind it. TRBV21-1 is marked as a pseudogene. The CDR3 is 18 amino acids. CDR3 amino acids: CASSNGGSGRAGQETQYF. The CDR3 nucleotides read TGTGCCAGCAGCAACGGGGGAAGCGGGAGGGCCGGCCAAGAGACCCAGTACTTC.

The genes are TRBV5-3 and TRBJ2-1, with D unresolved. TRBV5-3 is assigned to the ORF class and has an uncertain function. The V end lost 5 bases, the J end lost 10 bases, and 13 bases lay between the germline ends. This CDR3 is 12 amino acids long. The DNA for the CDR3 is TGTGCCAGAAGACCGGCCAGTAGGGAGCAGTTCTTC. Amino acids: CARRPASREQFF.

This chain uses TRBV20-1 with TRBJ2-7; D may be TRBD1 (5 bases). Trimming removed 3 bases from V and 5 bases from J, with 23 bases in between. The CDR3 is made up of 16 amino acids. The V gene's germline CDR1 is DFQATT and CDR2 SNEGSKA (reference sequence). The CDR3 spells CSASPFERGPADEQYF. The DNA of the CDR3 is TGCAGTGCTAGTCCATTCGAAAGGGGCCCGGCGGACGAGCAGTACTTC.